Sequencing of this T cell receptor beta chain was carried out in a study of blood T cell repertoires in COVID-19. Study overall: Acute-phase and convalescent COVID-19 samples originated in the United States, Italy and Spain.

Trimming took 9 bases from V and 5 from J; bases not matched to a gene: 12. The CDR3 has 15 amino acids. Per germline, CDR1 KGHDR and CDR2 SFDVKD. Measured with immunoSEQ multiplex PCR; TCRdb has only the in-frame clones, and not every one. This table holds approximately 290,000 clones, approximately 92% found once. Participants were aged roughly 18 to 90 years from roughly 26 US areas. The chain uses TRBV24-1 and TRBJ2-3; 8 nucleotides line up with TRBD2. Sequenced: PBMCs or T cells enriched from blood (not recorded which). The TCR sequence derives from a woman in her twenties or thirties who had recovered from COVID-19. Here the CDR3 reads CATSLTGGGLDTQYF. CDR3 coding DNA: TGTGCCACCTCCCTGACGGGGGGGGGATTAGATACGCAGTATTTT.